There are a few counts of the clone carrying this T cell receptor (beta chain). Time point meaning: persistent/refractory GD, antithyroid drugs over 5 years with positive TRAb. Isolated PBMC RNA provided the starting material for the TCR library. The data were obtained in a study of regulatory T cells in long-lasting Graves disease. The CDR3 runs 14 residues. CDR1 and CDR2 (germline): SNHLY, FYNNEI. V was trimmed by 0 bases and J by 3 bases, leaving 6 bases between them. In building TCR beta libraries, iRepertoire HTBI primers were used together with Arm-PCR of CDR3 regions. Each CDR3 protein gets one entry after TCRdb re-called the multiplex PCR reads with MiXCR. Of 400,000 or so distinct CDR3 sequences in the sample, 23% are singletons; the top ten hold roughly a quarter.

The origin of this receptor is a female donor with Graves disease. The sample here was peripheral blood mononuclear cells (PBMCs), taken when the disease was refractory, from a patient treated with antithyroid drugs. The chain recombines TRBV2 with TRBJ1-3; D ambiguous. The CDR3 is CASSEALGGNTIYF. The CDR3 nucleotides read TGTGCCAGCAGTGAAGCCCTTGGTGGAAACACCATATATTTT.